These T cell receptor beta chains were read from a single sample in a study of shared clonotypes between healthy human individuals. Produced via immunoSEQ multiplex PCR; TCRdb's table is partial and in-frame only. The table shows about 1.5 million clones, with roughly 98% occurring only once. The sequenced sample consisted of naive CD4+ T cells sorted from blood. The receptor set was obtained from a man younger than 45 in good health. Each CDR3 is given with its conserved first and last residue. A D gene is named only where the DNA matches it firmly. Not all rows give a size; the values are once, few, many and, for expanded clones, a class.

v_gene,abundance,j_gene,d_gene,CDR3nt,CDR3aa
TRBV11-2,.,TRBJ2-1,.,TGTGCCAGCAGCTTAGAGATCGCCTCCTACAATGAGCAGTTCTTC,CASSLEIASYNEQFF
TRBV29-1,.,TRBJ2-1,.,TGCAGCGTTGAAAGCCCGGTTGGCGATGAGCAGTTCTTC,CSVESPVGDEQFF
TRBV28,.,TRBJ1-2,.,TGTGCCATCGGTTCGGCCGTAGGAAGAACTAACTATGGCTACACCTTC,CAIGSAVGRTNYGYTF
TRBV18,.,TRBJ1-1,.,TGTGCCAGCTCACCTAACGGGATGGGTGAAGCTTTCTTT,CASSPNGMGEAFF
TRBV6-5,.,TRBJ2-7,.,TGTGCCAGCAGTTACCAGGGAGGCCCTACCTACGAGCAGTACTTC,CASSYQGGPTYEQYF
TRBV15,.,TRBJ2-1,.,TGTGCCACCAGCAGAGATATGGACAATGAGCAGTTCTTC,CATSRDMDNEQFF
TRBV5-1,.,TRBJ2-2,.,TGCGCCAGCAAAGCCAGGACGAACACCGGGGAGCTGTTTTTT,CASKARTNTGELFF
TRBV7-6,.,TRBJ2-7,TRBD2,TGTGCCAGCAGCTTAGTCGTTCGCGGGAGGGCAGGGGAGCAGTACTTC,CASSLVVRGRAGEQYF
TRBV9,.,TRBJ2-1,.,TGTGCCAGCAGCGTAATCCCGGCCGCAGGGTCGACCAATGAGCAGTTCTTC,CASSVIPAAGSTNEQFF
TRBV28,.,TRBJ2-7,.,TGTGCCAGCAGAACAGGGCACGAGCAGTACTTC,CASRTGHEQYF
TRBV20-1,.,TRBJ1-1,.,TGCAGTGCTAGACCTGAAGCTTTCTTT,CSARPEAFF
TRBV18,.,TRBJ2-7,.,TGTGCCAGCTCAGAAATGCAGGCCTCCTACGAGCAGTACTTC,CASSEMQASYEQYF
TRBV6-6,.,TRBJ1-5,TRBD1,TGTGCCAGCAGTACCGGGACAGGGAACAATCAGCCCCAGCATTTT,CASSTGTGNNQPQHF
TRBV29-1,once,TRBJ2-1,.,TGCAGCGCTTCCGGGACAAGGCTAAACAATGAGCAGTTCTTC,CSASGTRLNNEQFF
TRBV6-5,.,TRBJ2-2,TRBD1,TGTGCCAGCAGTTACTGGGGACAGGGTAATGGGGAGCTGTTTTTT,CASSYWGQGNGELFF
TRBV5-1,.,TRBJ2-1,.,TGCGCCAGCAGCTTGGTCGCTGGGGTTGAGGGTGAGCAGTTCTTC,CASSLVAGVEGEQFF
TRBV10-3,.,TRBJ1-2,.,TGTGCCATCAGGGGGGCAGGCCCTAACTATGGCTACACCTTC,CAIRGAGPNYGYTF
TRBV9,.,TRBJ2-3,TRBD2,TGTGCCAGCAGCCAGCGGGACTTCACAAATACGCAGTATTTT,CASSQRDFTNTQYF
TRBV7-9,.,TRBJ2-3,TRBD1,TGTGCCAGCAGCTTTGGGACAGGGGGCGCGGCAGATACGCAGTATTTT,CASSFGTGGAADTQYF
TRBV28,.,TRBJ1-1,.,TGTGCCAGCAAAGGCCTGGGCATTAAGAGATTGAACACTGAAGCTTTCTTT,CASKGLGIKRLNTEAFF
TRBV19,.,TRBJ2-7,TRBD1,TGTGCCAGTAGCCCGGGACAGGGGCCCTACGAGCAGTACTTC,CASSPGQGPYEQYF
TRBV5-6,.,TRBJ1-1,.,TGTGCCAGCAGCGCAGAGATTTTGAGTAACACTGAAGCTTTCTTT,CASSAEILSNTEAFF
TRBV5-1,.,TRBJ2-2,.,TGCGCCAGCACGGGCGGGTCTGGGGGCACCGGGGAGCTGTTTTTT,CASTGGSGGTGELFF
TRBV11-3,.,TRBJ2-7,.,TGTGCCAGCAGCTTAGAAGGGTCCAAAGGACACTACGAGCAGTACTTC,CASSLEGSKGHYEQYF
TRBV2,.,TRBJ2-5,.,TGTGCCAGCAGTGGTAGGAGGGGGGTAGAGACCCAGTACTTC,CASSGRRGVETQYF
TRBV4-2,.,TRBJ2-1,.,TGTGCCAGCAGCCGCGACAGGCATGAGCAGTTCTTC,CASSRDRHEQFF
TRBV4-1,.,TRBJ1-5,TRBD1,TGCGCCAGCAGCCAACCGGACAGGAACAATCAGCCCCAGCATTTT,CASSQPDRNNQPQHF
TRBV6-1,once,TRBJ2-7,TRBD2,TGTGCCAGCAGCCCCCTAGCGGACCTCTCCTACGAGCAGTACTTC,CASSPLADLSYEQYF
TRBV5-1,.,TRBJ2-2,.,TGCGCCAGCAGCTTGGGCGCTTTTGGGACCAACACCGGGGAGCTGTTTTTT,CASSLGAFGTNTGELFF
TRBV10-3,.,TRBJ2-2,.,TGTGCCATTAGGGCCAGGGATAACGGGGAGCTGTTTTTT,CAIRARDNGELFF
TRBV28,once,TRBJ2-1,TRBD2,TGTGCCAGCAGTTTCCAGCAAGGACTAGCCGACGCTTCATACAATGAGCAGTTCTTC,CASSFQQGLADASYNEQFF
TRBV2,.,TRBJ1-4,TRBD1,TGTGCCAACAACCGGGACAGAAACGAAAAACTGTTTTTT,CANNRDRNEKLFF
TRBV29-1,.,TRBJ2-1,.,TGCAGCGTAACACCGGTTAATGAGCAGTTCTTC,CSVTPVNEQFF
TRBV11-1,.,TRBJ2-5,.,TGTGCCAGCAGTATCGGGGTAGCGCAGACCCAGTACTTC,CASSIGVAQTQYF